These 26 T cell receptor beta chains came from one sample sequenced in a study of blood T cell repertoires in COVID-19. This table comes from immunoSEQ multiplex PCR, and its TCRdb copy is limited to in-frame clones, with some not included. The sample has approximately 180,000 clones; 70% to 90% are singletons. What was sequenced was peripheral blood. These receptors originate from a man aged 55 to 70 with acute or convalescent COVID-19.

The rearrangement uses TRBV10-3 and TRBJ1-1, with 7 nucleotides matching TRBD1. Germline V gene data show CDR1 as ENHRY and CDR2 as SYGVKD. The V gene end was trimmed by 4 bases and the J gene end by 2 bases; junction bases not matched to a gene: 1. The CDR3 contains 13 residues. The CDR3 reads CAISGDRNTEAFF. The CDR3 DNA sequence: TGTGCCATCAGTGGGGACAGAAACACTGAAGCTTTCTTT.

V and J are TRBV18 and TRBJ1-6; D is undetermined. Trimming cost V 4 bases and J 8 bases, with 15 bases left between them. This CDR3 spans 15 amino acids. The V gene's germline CDR1 is KGHSH and CDR2 LQKENI. In nucleotides, the CDR3 is TGTGCCAGCTCACTATTTCAGGCAAAAGATTCACCCCTCCACTTT. It yields the protein CASSLFQAKDSPLHF. The whole variable domain, filled in from reference TRBV18 and TRBJ1-6, reads NAGVMQNPRHLVRRRGQEARLRCSPMKGHSHVYWYRQLPEEGLKFMVYLQKENIIDESGMPKERFSAEFPKEGPSILRIQQVVRGDSAAYFCASSLFQAKDSPLHFGNGTRLTVT.

The chain uses TRBV18 and TRBJ1-1, with D possibly matching TRBD1 (6 bases). The V and J ends lost 0 bases and 4 bases respectively, with 9 bases between them. This CDR3 contains 14 residues. Looked up from germline, CDR1 is KGHSH and CDR2 is LQKENI. The CDR3 here is CASSPPRGGTEAFF. Written as DNA, the CDR3 is TGTGCCAGCTCACCACCGAGGGGGGGCACTGAAGCTTTCTTT.

The chain couples TRBV9 to TRBJ2-5, with 8 bases that match TRBD1. This CDR3 comprises 14 residues. Germline V lookup: CDR1 SGDLS, CDR2 YYNGEE. V was pared by 2 bases and J by 2 bases, with 2 bases of the junction left unmatched. CDR3 sequence: CASSVRDRQETQYF. Written as DNA, the CDR3 is TGTGCCAGCAGCGTCCGGGACAGGCAAGAGACCCAGTACTTC.

The chain is built from TRBV4-3 and TRBJ1-6; D might be TRBD1 (5 bases). Trimming pared 4 bases from V and 0 bases from J, leaving 13 bases between. Per germline, CDR1 LGHNA and CDR2 YSLEER. The CDR3 loop spans 17 amino acids. CDR3 residues: CASSPSGGGSYNSPLHF. The CDR3 coding sequence is TGCGCCAGCAGCCCCTCGGGGGGGGGCTCCTATAATTCACCCCTCCACTTT.

The V gene is TRBV7-9, the J gene TRBJ1-2; 9 bases are a match to TRBD1. The CDR3 has 14 residues. V was pared by 5 bases and J by 6 bases, with 7 bases of the junction left unmatched. Per germline, CDR1 SEHNR and CDR2 FQNEAQ (reference sequence). The CDR3 here is CASSLDRGINGYTF. The CDR3 bases are TGTGCCAGCAGCCTGGACAGGGGCATAAATGGCTACACCTTC. The full variable domain, in which reference TRBV7-9 and TRBJ1-2 provide the parts outside the CDR3, is DTGVSQNPRHKITKRGQNVTFRCDPISEHNRLYWYRQTLGQGPEFLTYFQNEAQLEKSRLLSDRFSAERPKGSFSTLEIQRTEQGDSAMYLCASSLDRGINGYTFGSGTRLTVV.

The rearrangement uses TRBV18 and TRBJ2-7, with 8 nucleotides matching TRBD2. Germline CDR1 and CDR2: KGHSH and LQKENI. This CDR3 region has 17 residues. The trim removed 3 bases at V and 0 bases at J, leaving 10 bases unmatched. CDR3 in amino acids: CASSPTTSGESSYEQYF. Here the CDR3 DNA reads TGTGCCAGCTCACCTACAACTAGCGGAGAAAGCTCCTACGAGCAGTACTTC.

The rearrangement joins TRBV27 to TRBJ2-7, with D possibly being TRBD2 (6 bases). This CDR3 is 15 amino acids long. The V and J ends lost 5 bases and 2 bases respectively, with 16 bases between them. CDR1 MNHEY and CDR2 SMNVEV come from the germline V gene (reference sequence). CDR3 residues: CASSEGTSPTYEQYF. The CDR3 DNA reads as TGTGCCAGCAGTGAGGGGACTTCCCCCACCTACGAGCAGTACTTC.

In this sample, this clone turned up once. The chain has TRBV5-8 and TRBJ1-1; D is unclear. This CDR3 has 12 amino acids. CDR1 and CDR2 (germline): SGHTS, YDEGEE. Deletions cut 0 bases from V and 7 bases from J, with 7 bases between. The CDR3 here is CASSLEGGEAFF. The DNA for the CDR3 is TGTGCCAGCAGCTTGGAAGGCGGTGAAGCTTTCTTT. The complete variable domain, with remaining parts taken from reference TRBV5-8 and TRBJ1-1, reads EAGVTQSPTHLIKTRGQQATLRCSPISGHTSVYWYQQALGLGLQFLLWYDEGEERNRGNFPPRFSGRQFPNYSSELNVNALELEDSALYLCASSLEGGEAFFGQGTRLTVV.

This clone has a single count. The junction differs from germline at one of its ends, possibly a read error. The genes are TRBV7-2 and TRBJ2-7; 12 nucleotides match TRBD2. This CDR3 is 15 amino acids long. Germline V gene data show CDR1 as SGHTA and CDR2 as FQGNSA. The CDR3 bases are TGTGCCAGCAGCCTAGCGGGAGGGCTTGCTTTCGAGCAGTACTTC. This encodes CASSLAGGLAFEQYF.

The V call is TRBV19, the J call TRBJ2-3, with D maybe TRBD2 (6 bases). V was trimmed by 7 bases and J by 1 base, leaving 12 bases between them. The CDR3 covers 14 residues. Germline CDR1 LNHDA, CDR2 SQIVND (reference sequence). The CDR3 DNA reads TGTGCCAGTAACGGGAGAGACGGCACAGATACGCAGTATTTT. This encodes CASNGRDGTDTQYF.

The chain couples TRBV28 to TRBJ2-2; 11 bases match TRBD2. Germline loops: CDR1 MDHEN, CDR2 SYDVKM. There are 16 residues in the CDR3. V was pared by 3 bases and J by 6 bases, with 6 bases of the junction left unmatched. As DNA, the CDR3 is TGTGCCAGCAGTTTTGTTCTAGCGGGAGGCCCCGGGGAGCTGTTTTTT. It yields the protein CASSFVLAGGPGELFF. Supplemented by reference TRBV28 and TRBJ2-2, the full variable domain reads DVKVTQSSRYLVKRTGEKVFLECVQDMDHENMFWYRQDPGLGLRLIYFSYDVKMKEKGDIPEGYSVSREKKERFSLILESASTNQTSMYLCASSFVLAGGPGELFFGEGSRLTVL.

The V and J genes are TRBV6-5 and TRBJ1-1, with D maybe TRBD1 (6 bases). Germline CDR1 and CDR2: MNHEY and SVGAGI. CDR3 length: 13 amino acids. Trimming pared 8 bases from V and 0 bases from J, leaving 10 bases between. This chain's CDR3 is CASLRGLNTEAFF. The CDR3 nucleotides are TGTGCCAGCCTCAGGGGTTTGAACACTGAAGCTTTCTTT.

The chain has TRBV5-6 and TRBJ1-6; 11 positions agree with TRBD1. J was trimmed by 10 bases and V by 4 bases; bases with no gene match: 7. This CDR3 spans 15 amino acids. Looked up from germline, CDR1 is SGHDT and CDR2 is YYEEEE. CDR3 nucleotide sequence: TGTGCCAGCAGCCGAAGGACAGGGGGCAGGTCACCCCTCCACTTT. This sequence encodes CASSRRTGGRSPLHF.

V is TRBV28 and J is TRBJ2-7; D perhaps matches TRBD2 (6 bases). The CDR3 extends over 14 amino acids. Germline V gene data show CDR1 as MDHEN and CDR2 as SYDVKM. The V gene lost 4 bases and the J gene lost 1 base, with 11 bases spanning the gap. The CDR3: CASSSPEGSYEQYF. CDR3 nucleotides: TGTGCCAGCAGTTCCCCGGAGGGATCCTACGAGCAGTACTTC.

V and J are TRBV18 and TRBJ2-2; 12 bases line up with TRBD2. Germline trimming cut 6 bases from V and 1 base from J; bases unmatched to any gene: 12. This CDR3 comprises 19 residues. Germline V CDR1 and CDR2: KGHSH, LQKENI. The CDR3 coding sequence is TGTGCCAGCTCTCCCCTCCATCCGGGACTAGCGGGGAACACCGGGGAGCTGTTTTTT. It translates to CASSPLHPGLAGNTGELFF. Full variable domain (missing parts from reference TRBV18 and TRBJ2-2): NAGVMQNPRHLVRRRGQEARLRCSPMKGHSHVYWYRQLPEEGLKFMVYLQKENIIDESGMPKERFSAEFPKEGPSILRIQQVVRGDSAAYFCASSPLHPGLAGNTGELFFGEGSRLTVL.

The J gene is TRBJ2-3, the V gene TRBV5-4; no clear D. CDR3 size: 15 residues. Germline assignment: CDR1 SGHNT and CDR2 YYREEE (reference sequence). The V end was cut by 0 bases, the J end by 0 bases, with 8 bases between. CDR3 sequence: CASSLAQTSTDTQYF. The CDR3, as DNA: TGTGCCAGCAGCTTGGCTCAAACTAGCACAGATACGCAGTATTTT.

This sequence joins TRBV18 and TRBJ1-5; no reliable D call. This CDR3 has 11 amino acids. V was shortened by 6 bases and J by 9 bases, with 9 bases between the two germline ends. Germline V gene data show CDR1 as KGHSH and CDR2 as LQKENI. Here the CDR3 reads CASSGSGPQHF. CDR3 in DNA: TGTGCCAGCTCGGGTTCGGGGCCCCAGCATTTT.

V gene TRBV19 combines with J gene TRBJ2-7, with 8 bases lining up with TRBD1. V lost 5 bases, J lost 3 bases, and 6 bases stayed unmatched. This CDR3 region has 14 residues. From germline, CDR1 is LNHDA and CDR2 SQIVND (reference sequence). The CDR3 protein is CASSPQGESYEQYF. In nucleotides, the CDR3 is TGTGCCAGTAGTCCACAGGGGGAGAGCTACGAGCAGTACTTC.

This rearrangement joins TRBV28 to TRBJ2-7; possibly TRBD2 for D (6 bases). The CDR3 runs 13 residues. The germline V gene encodes CDR1 MDHEN and CDR2 SYDVKM. Trimming removed 2 bases from V and 6 bases from J, with 11 bases in between. Here the CDR3 reads CASSLPGVAEQYF. The CDR3 bases are TGTGCCAGCAGTTTACCGGGGGTGGCCGAGCAGTACTTC.

This chain uses TRBV6-5 with TRBJ1-6, with D tentatively TRBD1 (5 bases). This CDR3 has 14 residues. Germline loops: CDR1 MNHEY, CDR2 SVGAGI. Trimming stripped 5 bases from V and 10 bases from J, with 15 bases between. CDR3 bases: TGTGCCAGCAGTCCCGGTGGGGCACAATCACCCCTCCACTTT. Translating it yields CASSPGGAQSPLHF.

This chain connects TRBV5-1 to TRBJ2-1; the D gene is possibly TRBD2 (6 bases). The CDR3 has 16 amino acids. The germline V gene encodes CDR1 SGHRS and CDR2 YFSETQ. The germline V and J ends were trimmed by 3 bases and 6 bases, with 19 bases remaining between them. CDR3 sequence (DNA): TGCGCCAGCAGCTCGGAGGACTACTTTATAGGCAATGAGCAGTTCTTC. This sequence encodes CASSSEDYFIGNEQFF.

This chain links TRBV24-1 with TRBJ1-4; possible D gene TRBD1, 5 bases. There are 13 residues in the CDR3. V gave up 8 bases and J gave up 3 bases, with 9 bases separating them. The germline V gene has CDR1 KGHDR and CDR2 SFDVKD. Here the CDR3 DNA reads TGTGCCACCATTAGGGGTCCTAATGAAAAACTGTTTTTT. This codes for CATIRGPNEKLFF.

The genes are TRBV7-2 and TRBJ2-5; D uncertain. The CDR3 covers 11 residues. Trimming removed 5 bases at V and 4 bases at J, with 5 bases between. Germline-derived CDR1 and CDR2 are SGHTA and FQGNSA. The CDR3 sequence is CASSTGETQYF. The CDR3 region has the DNA TGTGCCAGCAGCACGGGAGAGACCCAGTACTTC.

The rearrangement uses TRBV7-2 and TRBJ2-5, with 10 bases identical to TRBD2. Germline CDR1 is SGHTA and CDR2 is FQGNSA. The CDR3 runs 14 residues. The V and J ends lost 6 bases and 5 bases, in that order; junction bases with no gene match: 6. The CDR3 loop is CASRASGSGETQYF. The CDR3, as DNA: TGTGCCAGCAGGGCTAGCGGGAGTGGGGAGACCCAGTACTTC.

The chain combines TRBV28 with TRBJ2-7; D possibly corresponds to TRBD1 (6 bases). The CDR3 spans 15 residues. Germline V gene lookup returns CDR1 MDHEN and CDR2 SYDVKM. V lost 5 bases to trimming and J lost 2 bases, with 16 bases between them. The CDR3 protein is CASSQGQFWTYEQYF. CDR3 in DNA: TGTGCCAGCAGTCAGGGACAATTTTGGACCTACGAGCAGTACTTC. Using reference TRBV28 and TRBJ2-7 for the parts outside the CDR3, the full variable domain is DVKVTQSSRYLVKRTGEKVFLECVQDMDHENMFWYRQDPGLGLRLIYFSYDVKMKEKGDIPEGYSVSREKKERFSLILESASTNQTSMYLCASSQGQFWTYEQYFGPGTRLTVT.